The entry that follows covers one T cell receptor (beta chain) sequence. Antigen: not known. Sequencing used immunoSEQ multiplex PCR; TCRdb keeps in-frame clones, though not all of them. In the table there are around 32,000 clones, around 70% of which are singletons. This CDR3 has 16 amino acids. The germline V and J ends were trimmed by 5 bases and 1 base, with 16 bases remaining between them. Per the germline V gene, CDR1 is SGHRS and CDR2 is YFSETQ. This record comes from a study of vaccination effects on CD4 cells after COVID-19. Antigen-specific CD4+ T cell clonotypes were called by their expansion after viral peptide-pool culture in ViraFEST. Following 10 days of culture, CD4+ T cells were isolated. Participants completed two doses of the BNT162b2 or mRNA-1273 vaccine. Wells each received 1.5 million to 2.5 million PBMC, cultured with approximately 10 IU/ml IL-2 and about 9 ug/ml peptides. The authors replaced half the medium with IL-2 medium on days 3 and 7.

This sequence joins TRBV5-1 and TRBJ2-4; D possibly corresponds to TRBD2 (5 bases). The receptor comes from a human donor who received a COVID-19 vaccine. The specimen was CD4+ T cells from PBMCs cultured with HCoV-229E spike peptides, collected after COVID-19 vaccination. This chain's CDR3 is CASRKTYTGAKNIQYF. The CDR3 nucleotides read TGCGCCAGCAGGAAAACCTACACGGGGGCCAAAAACATTCAGTACTTC.